This record concerns one T cell receptor (beta chain) sequence. The data belong to a study of blood T cell repertoires in COVID-19. Across the study: In each case, the material was cDNA or gDNA derived from T cells, B-cell-depleted T cells, or PBMCs.

In the original workflow: Amplification from reference gene primers served as the basis for estimated nucleated cell counts. The repertoire was sequenced with immunoSEQ multiplex PCR; TCRdb's copy has only in-frame clones and lacks some. The V and J calls and clone size were taken over from that table, and D and trimming were inferred from the DNA. The table includes roughly 410,000 clones, around 87% detected once. Enrolled during active infection, Seattle patients were then followed longitudinally. This TCR was sampled from a woman aged 55-69 years with COVID-19, enrolled during active disease. The sequenced material came from peripheral blood.

The CDR3: CASSPQGGPSYEQYF. The CDR3, as DNA: TGTGCCAGCAGCCCGCAAGGGGGCCCATCCTACGAGCAGTACTTC. The chain links TRBV9 to TRBJ2-7, with 7 bases lining up with TRBD1. Germline CDR1 is SGDLS and CDR2 is YYNGEE. V shed 4 bases, J shed 1 base, and the junction held 8 bases outside the gene matches. The CDR3 runs 15 residues. Full variable domain (remainder filled in from reference TRBV9 and TRBJ2-7): DSGVTQTPKHLITATGQRVTLRCSPRSGDLSVYWYQQSLDQGLQFLIQYYNGEERAKGNILERFSAQQFPDLHSELNLSSLELGDSALYFCASSPQGGPSYEQYFGPGTRLTVT.